This T cell receptor (beta chain) was captured in a study of blood T cell repertoires in COVID-19. The germline gives CDR1 SEHNR, CDR2 FQNEAQ (reference sequence). The CDR3 is 15 amino acids. V lost 5 bases and J lost 4; bases outside the gene matches: 9. Produced via immunoSEQ multiplex PCR; TCRdb's table is partial and in-frame only. The top ten hold about 1.7% of the sample, which has about 140,000 clones, 80% to 90% seen once. V and J are TRBV7-9 and TRBJ1-1; 8 nucleotides match TRBD1. The TCR comes from a woman aged 45-65 years with acute or convalescent COVID-19. The sequenced sample was peripheral blood. CDR3 bases: TGTGCCAGCAGCGTCCAGGGGGCGAGGGGCACTGAAGCTTTCTTT. As protein: CASSVQGARGTEAFF. The whole variable domain, remainder taken from reference TRBV7-9 and TRBJ1-1, is DTGVSQNPRHKITKRGQNVTFRCDPISEHNRLYWYRQTLGQGPEFLTYFQNEAQLEKSRLLSDRFSAERPKGSFSTLEIQRTEQGDSAMYLCASSVQGARGTEAFFGQGTRLTVV.